The 10 T cell receptor beta chains below all came from one sample that was sequenced in a study of technical replicates of blood from a few donors. Repertoires were generated with immunoSEQ multiplex PCR, while TCRdb's copy carries only in-frame clones and drops some. This table holds approximately 79,000 clones, more than 85% found once. Sequencing was performed on T cells isolated from PBMCs. These receptor sequences come from a human donor in good health.

The chain combines TRBV7-9 with TRBJ2-7; TRBD2 agrees at 13 bases. CDR1 is SEHNR and CDR2 is FQNEAQ in the germline V gene (reference sequence). The CDR3 loop spans 16 amino acids. Trimming cost V 6 bases and J 1 base; bases outside gene matches: 6. CDR3 protein: CASRPTSGGYSYEQYF. CDR3 coding DNA: TGTGCCAGCAGACCGACTAGCGGGGGGTATTCCTACGAGCAGTACTTC.

The J gene is TRBJ2-1, the V gene TRBV6-5, with 8 bases identical to TRBD2. The V segment lost 5 bases and the J segment 8 bases; nucleotides outside the gene matches: 11. The CDR3 is 15 residues long. CDR1 and CDR2 from the germline V gene are MNHEY and SVGAGI. As DNA, the CDR3 is TGTGCCAGCAGTCCCTACGGGGGGGCGTATGATGAGCAGTTCTTC. The encoded protein is CASSPYGGAYDEQFF.

There are a few counts of this clone. The chain combines TRBV2 with TRBJ2-6, with unresolved D. Trimming took 3 bases from V and 0 from J, leaving 6 bases between them. The CDR3 spans 15 residues. From germline, CDR1 is SNHLY and CDR2 FYNNEI. The CDR3 here is CASSDRASGANVLTF. CDR3 DNA: TGTGCCAGCAGTGACCGAGCCTCTGGGGCCAACGTCCTGACTTTC. Full variable domain (outside the CDR3, taken from reference TRBV2 and TRBJ2-6): EPEVTQTPSHQVTQMGQEVILRCVPISNHLYFYWYRQILGQKVEFLVSFYNNEISEKSEIFDDQFSVERPDGSNFTLKIRSTKLEDSAMYFCASSDRASGANVLTFGAGSRLTVL.

The genes are TRBV28 and TRBJ1-3; no clear D. This CDR3 is 15 amino acids long. Trimming cost V 2 bases and J 0 bases, with 8 bases left between them. The germline gives CDR1 MDHEN, CDR2 SYDVKM. CDR3 nucleotide sequence: TGTGCCAGCAGTTTAGGGCAGTACTCTGGAAACACCATATATTTT. This gives the protein CASSLGQYSGNTIYF.

This sequence joins TRBV7-9 and TRBJ1-1; D might be TRBD1 (5 bases). V lost 2 bases and J lost 5, with 6 bases in between. This CDR3 is built from 12 residues. CDR1 SEHNR and CDR2 FQNEAQ come from the germline V gene (reference sequence). The CDR3 reads CASSLRGTEAFF. CDR3 DNA sequence: TGTGCCAGCAGCTTAAGGGGAACTGAAGCTTTCTTT.

The CDR3, as DNA: TGTGCCATCAGTGATTCGGACAGGGGGCAAGGAGAGACCCAGTACTTC. It specifies CAISDSDRGQGETQYF. J is TRBJ2-5 and V is TRBV10-3, with TRBD1 matching 11 bases. Per the germline V gene, CDR1 is ENHRY and CDR2 is SYGVKD. The CDR3 extends over 16 amino acids. Trimming cost V 3 bases and J 4 bases; bases outside gene matches: 7.

J is TRBJ1-2 and V is TRBV18; D is uncertain. The germline V gene encodes CDR1 KGHSH and CDR2 LQKENI. Trimming took 5 bases from V and 1 from J, leaving 8 bases between them. The CDR3 extends over 13 amino acids. The CDR3 DNA sequence: TGTGCCAGCTCAGGAGAAGTTAACTATGGCTACACCTTC. Encoded protein: CASSGEVNYGYTF.

Comments on this clone: Other DNA sequences in this sample translate to the same CDR3. The CDR3 DNA is TGCGCCAGCAGCCAAGATAGTAGGGGAACTGAAGCTTTCTTT. Translating it yields CASSQDSRGTEAFF. The chain has TRBV4-1 and TRBJ1-1; a possible D gene is TRBD1 (5 bases). V was pared by 0 bases and J by 5 bases, with 10 bases between. Germline V lookup: CDR1 MGHRA, CDR2 YSYEKL. The CDR3 covers 14 residues.

The chain links TRBV9 to TRBJ2-1, with 7 bases identical to TRBD1. Germline assignment: CDR1 SGDLS and CDR2 YYNGEE. Trimming removed 4 bases from V and 5 bases from J; junction bases left unmatched: 6. The CDR3 covers 14 residues. The CDR3 DNA reads TGTGCCAGCAGCATATCGGGACAGAACAATGAGCAGTTCTTC. This encodes CASSISGQNNEQFF.

This clone turned up a few times. This chain links TRBV30 with TRBJ1-2, with D possibly TRBD1 on 6 matching bases. The germline CDR1 and CDR2 sequences are GTSNPN and SVGIG (reference sequence). With 1 base removed from V and 7 bases from J, the gap between germline ends came to 10 bases. The CDR3 loop spans 12 amino acids. The DNA of the CDR3 is TGTGCCTGGAGTGCTGGACAGCCTGGCTACACCTTC. It yields the protein CAWSAGQPGYTF.